The source of this T cell receptor beta chain is a study of neoadjuvant nivolumab and ipilimumab in lung cancer (dated by TCRdb to the early 2020s). General notes on the study: Nivolumab was given at 3 mg/kg intravenously on days 1, 15 and 29, and the combination arm added ipilimumab 1 mg/kg on day 1 only. For each study arm, the primary endpoint of the trial was the rate of major pathologic response (MPR) in the intention-to-treat population. A total of 44 patients with operable NSCLC were treated in the trial, with around 23 randomized to nivolumab monotherapy and 21 randomized to nivolumab plus ipilimumab. The study compared TCR repertoires in pretherapy (baseline) peripheral blood with TCR repertoires in tumors resected at surgery after neoadjuvant immune checkpoint blockade. Matched pretherapy and resected tumor pairs were analyzed from seven patients, of whom four had been treated with nivolumab and three with nivolumab plus ipilimumab. The paper as a whole reports these results and caveats: TCR richness and clonality were greater in resected tumors than in tumor-adjacent uninvolved lung, and increases were seen in more dual-therapy-treated tumors. A small number of samples was subjected to TCR sequencing. There was no significant correlation between TCR clonality and pathologic tumor regression, and just a single major-pathologic-response sample was available for the clonality-regression analysis. Pretherapy blood TCR richness correlated positively with richness in tumors resected after neoadjuvant therapy (Spearman R ≈ 0.86). From pretherapy to surgery, tumor T-cell richness and clonality went up in three of three dual-therapy tumors, versus only two of four nivolumab-treated tumors.

In the paper's terms, the time point label means: at surgical resection after neoadjuvant nivolumab +/- ipilimumab. The samples were obtained from NEOSTAR, a phase 2 randomized trial that tested neoadjuvant nivolumab or nivolumab plus ipilimumab, followed by surgery, in operable NSCLC. Libraries were made using the immunoSEQ multiplex PCR assay. For the original study's pipeline: Richness and clonality were used to summarize the repertoires, and clones that significantly expanded or contracted between pre- and post-therapy samples were identified. TCRdb's version of the immuneACCESS table is confined to in-frame rearrangements and falls short of the full clone set. An unresolved V gene accounts for under half of the shortfall where checked; the remainder is of unknown origin. V, J and clone size derive from that table, while D and trimming were established from the DNA sequence. The sample table shows approximately 17,000 clones, and roughly three quarters are seen once. Jointly, the top ten make up under 8.5% of the sample.

This clone was counted a few times. The antigen it binds to is not known. No base quality values were provided; no much bigger clone lies one nucleotide off. The CDR3 goes from the cysteine to the phenylalanine over 12 residues. Just CDR3 DNA is preserved here, 36 bases in frame from base 1. Deletion took 9 bases off V and 0 bases off J, with a span of 8 bases between the germline ends. According to the germline V gene (reference sequence), CDR1 reads WNHNN and CDR2 reads SYGVQD. The receptor's source is an adult with non-small cell lung cancer. The chain is encoded by TRBV10-1 joined to TRBJ2-5, with TRBD2 tentatively as D gene (6 bases match). The sample was tumor tissue, taken after neoadjuvant nivolumab, alone or with ipilimumab, at or shortly before surgery. The nucleotides read TGCGCCAGAAGGACTAACCAAGAGACCCAGTACTTC. Its protein reads: CARRTNQETQYF.